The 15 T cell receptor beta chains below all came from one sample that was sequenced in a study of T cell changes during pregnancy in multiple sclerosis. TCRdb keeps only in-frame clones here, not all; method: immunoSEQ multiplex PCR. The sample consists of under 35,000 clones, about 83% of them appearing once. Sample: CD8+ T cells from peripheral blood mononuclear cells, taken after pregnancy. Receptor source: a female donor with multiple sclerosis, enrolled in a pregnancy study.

CDR3 nucleotide sequence: TGTGCCAGCGAGACAGGGGAAGCCTACGAGCAGTACTTC. This translates into CASETGEAYEQYF. This sequence joins TRBV6-1 and TRBJ2-7; 8 bases are a match to TRBD1. Germline V lookup: CDR1 MNHNS, CDR2 SASEGT. The trim removed 8 bases at V and 2 bases at J, leaving 5 bases unmatched. The CDR3 extends over 13 amino acids.

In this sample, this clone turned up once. This CDR3 reads CATSYRGGPTYEQYF. DNA of the CDR3: TGTGCCACCAGCTACCGGGGGGGCCCAACCTACGAGCAGTACTTC. The chain joins TRBV15 to TRBJ2-7; TRBD2 matches 8 bases. There are 15 residues in the CDR3. The V gene end was trimmed by 5 bases and the J gene end by 2 bases; junction bases not matched to a gene: 8. Looked up from germline, CDR1 is LNHNV and CDR2 is YYDKDF (reference sequence).

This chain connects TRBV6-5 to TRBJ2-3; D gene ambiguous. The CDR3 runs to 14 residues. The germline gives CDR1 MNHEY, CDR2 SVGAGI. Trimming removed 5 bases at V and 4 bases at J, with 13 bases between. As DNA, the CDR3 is TGTGCCAGCAGTCCTCATAACTCCCCAGATACGCAGTATTTT. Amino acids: CASSPHNSPDTQYF.

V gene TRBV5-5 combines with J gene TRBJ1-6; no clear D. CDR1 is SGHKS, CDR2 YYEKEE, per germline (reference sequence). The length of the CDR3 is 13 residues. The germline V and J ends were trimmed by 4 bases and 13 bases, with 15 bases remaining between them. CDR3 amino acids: CASSTYLEDPLHF. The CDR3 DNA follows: TGTGCCAGCAGCACCTACTTAGAGGATCCCCTCCACTTT.

The CDR3 nucleotides read TGTGCCAGCAGAGTGACCGGAGGCAACAATGAGCAGTTCTTC. This gives the protein CASRVTGGNNEQFF. The V and J genes are TRBV27 and TRBJ2-1; possible D gene TRBD2, 5 bases. This CDR3 region has 14 residues. The germline V gene has CDR1 MNHEY and CDR2 SMNVEV (reference sequence). V was clipped by 6 bases and J by 5 bases, with 14 bases between them.

The CDR3 is CASGPRGHYEQYF. CDR3 DNA sequence: TGTGCCAGCGGCCCCCGAGGGCACTACGAGCAGTACTTC. This chain uses TRBV27 with TRBJ2-7; D is possibly TRBD2 (5 bases). Between the trimmed V and J ends, which lost 8 bases and 3 bases, there was a span of 14 bases. Germline V CDR1 and CDR2: MNHEY, SMNVEV (reference sequence). This CDR3 contains 13 residues.

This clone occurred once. The CDR3 here is CASSVGGGWEKLFF. The CDR3 nucleotides read TGTGCCAGCAGCGTAGGCGGGGGCTGGGAAAAACTGTTTTTT. The gene calls are TRBV9 and TRBJ1-4, with D tentatively TRBD1 (6 bases). The CDR3 length is 14 residues. Germline CDR1 is SGDLS and CDR2 is YYNGEE. Trimming left V 0 bases short and J 8 bases short, with 11 bases between.

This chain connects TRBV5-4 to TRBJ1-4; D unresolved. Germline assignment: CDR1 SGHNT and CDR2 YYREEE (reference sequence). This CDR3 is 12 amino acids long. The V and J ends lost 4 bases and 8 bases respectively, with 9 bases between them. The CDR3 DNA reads TGTGCCAGCAGCCTCGGGAACGAAAAACTGTTTTTT. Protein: CASSLGNEKLFF. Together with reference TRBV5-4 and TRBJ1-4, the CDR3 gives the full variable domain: ETGVTQSPTHLIKTRGQQVTLRCSSQSGHNTVSWYQQALGQGPQFIFQYYREEENGRGNFPPRFSGLQFPNYSSELNVNALELDDSALYLCASSLGNEKLFFGSGTQLSVL.

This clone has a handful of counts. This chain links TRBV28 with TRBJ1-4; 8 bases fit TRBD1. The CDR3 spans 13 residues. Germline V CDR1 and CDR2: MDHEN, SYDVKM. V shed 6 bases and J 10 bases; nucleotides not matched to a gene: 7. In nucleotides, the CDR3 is TGTGCCAGCAGCGGACCGACAGGGGCAAAACTGTTTTTT. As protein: CASSGPTGAKLFF.

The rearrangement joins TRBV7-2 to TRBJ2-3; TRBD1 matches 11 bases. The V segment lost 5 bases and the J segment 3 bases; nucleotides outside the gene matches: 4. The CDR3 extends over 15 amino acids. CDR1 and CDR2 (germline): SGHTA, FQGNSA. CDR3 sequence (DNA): TGTGCCAGCAGCCCCGGGACAGGGGGTACAGATACGCAGTATTTT. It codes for CASSPGTGGTDTQYF.

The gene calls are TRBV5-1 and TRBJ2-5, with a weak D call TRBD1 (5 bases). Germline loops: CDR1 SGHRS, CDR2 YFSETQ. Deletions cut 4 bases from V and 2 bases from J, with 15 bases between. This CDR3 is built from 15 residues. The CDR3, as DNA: TGCGCCAGCAGCCCTATTCGGGCAGGGCAAGAGACCCAGTACTTC. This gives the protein CASSPIRAGQETQYF.

CDR3 residues: CASSASGGATGELFF. CDR3 DNA sequence: TGTGCCAGCAGTGCTAGCGGGGGGGCCACCGGGGAGCTGTTTTTT. This chain links TRBV6-4 with TRBJ2-2; 12 bases are shared with TRBD2. The germline V gene encodes CDR1 MRHNA and CDR2 SNTAGT. The CDR3 runs to 15 residues. Unmatched junction bases numbered 1, after V lost 4 bases and J lost 4 bases.

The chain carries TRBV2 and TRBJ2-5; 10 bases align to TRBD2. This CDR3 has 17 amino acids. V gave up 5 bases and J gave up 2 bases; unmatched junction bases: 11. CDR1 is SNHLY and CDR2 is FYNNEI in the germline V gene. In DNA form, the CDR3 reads TGTGCCAGCAGTCCTTTGAGAGCGGGGGGGATACAAGAGACCCAGTACTTC. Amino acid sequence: CASSPLRAGGIQETQYF.

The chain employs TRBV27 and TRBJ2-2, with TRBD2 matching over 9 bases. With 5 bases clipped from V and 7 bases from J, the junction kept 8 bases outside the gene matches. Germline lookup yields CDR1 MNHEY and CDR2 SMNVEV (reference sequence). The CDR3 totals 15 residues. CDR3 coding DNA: TGTGCCAGCAGTAGGGGCGGGGGGGCTGTCGGGGAGCTGTTTTTT. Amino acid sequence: CASSRGGGAVGELFF.

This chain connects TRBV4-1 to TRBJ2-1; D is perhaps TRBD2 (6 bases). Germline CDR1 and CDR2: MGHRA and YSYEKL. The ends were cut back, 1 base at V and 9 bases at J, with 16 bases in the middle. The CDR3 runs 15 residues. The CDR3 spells CASSQGSSYGGEQFF. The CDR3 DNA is TGCGCCAGCAGCCAAGGCTCTTCATACGGGGGTGAGCAGTTCTTC.